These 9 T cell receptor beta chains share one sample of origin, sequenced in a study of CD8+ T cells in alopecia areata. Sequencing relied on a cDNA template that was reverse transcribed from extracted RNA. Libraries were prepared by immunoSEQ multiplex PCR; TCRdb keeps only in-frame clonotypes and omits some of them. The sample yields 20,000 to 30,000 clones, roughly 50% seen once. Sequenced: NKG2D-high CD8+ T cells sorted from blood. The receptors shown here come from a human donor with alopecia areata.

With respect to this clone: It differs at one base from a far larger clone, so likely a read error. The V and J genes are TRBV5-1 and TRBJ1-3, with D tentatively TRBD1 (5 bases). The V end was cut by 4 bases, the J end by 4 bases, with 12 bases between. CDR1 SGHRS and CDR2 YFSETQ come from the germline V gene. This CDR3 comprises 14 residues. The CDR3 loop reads CASSGWTNGNTIYF. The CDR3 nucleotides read TGCGCCAGCAGCGGGTGGACAAACGGAAACACCATATATTTT.

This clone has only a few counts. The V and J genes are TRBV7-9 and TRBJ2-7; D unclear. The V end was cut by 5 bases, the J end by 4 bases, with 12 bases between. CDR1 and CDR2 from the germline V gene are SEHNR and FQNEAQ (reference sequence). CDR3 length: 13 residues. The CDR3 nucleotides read TGTGCCAGCAGCCCACCCATTGGGTACGAGCAGTACTTC. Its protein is CASSPPIGYEQYF.

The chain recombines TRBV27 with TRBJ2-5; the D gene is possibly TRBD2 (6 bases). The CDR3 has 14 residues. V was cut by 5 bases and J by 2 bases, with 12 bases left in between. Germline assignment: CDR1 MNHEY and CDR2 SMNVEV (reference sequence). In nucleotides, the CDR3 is TGTGCCAGCAGTCCGTTAGCGGAACAAGAGACCCAGTACTTC. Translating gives CASSPLAEQETQYF.

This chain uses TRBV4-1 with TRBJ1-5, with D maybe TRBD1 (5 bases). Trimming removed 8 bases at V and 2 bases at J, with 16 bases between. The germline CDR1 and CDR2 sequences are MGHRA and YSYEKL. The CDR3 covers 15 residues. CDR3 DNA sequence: TGCGCCAGCGAACAAGTCTTCAGGGGCAATCAGCCCCAGCATTTT. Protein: CASEQVFRGNQPQHF.

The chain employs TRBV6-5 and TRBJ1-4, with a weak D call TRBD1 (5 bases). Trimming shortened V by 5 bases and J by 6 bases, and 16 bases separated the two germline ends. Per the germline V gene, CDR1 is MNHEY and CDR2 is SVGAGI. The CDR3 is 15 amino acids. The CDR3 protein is CASSTSPGGYEKLFF. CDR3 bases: TGTGCCAGCAGTACTTCCCCGGGGGGATATGAAAAACTGTTTTTT.

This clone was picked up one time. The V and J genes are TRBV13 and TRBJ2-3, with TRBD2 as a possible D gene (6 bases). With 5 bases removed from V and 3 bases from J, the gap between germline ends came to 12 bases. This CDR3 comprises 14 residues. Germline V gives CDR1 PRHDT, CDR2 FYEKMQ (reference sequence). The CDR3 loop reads CASSPDGGTDTQYF. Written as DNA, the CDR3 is TGTGCCAGCAGCCCGGACGGGGGAACAGATACGCAGTATTTT.

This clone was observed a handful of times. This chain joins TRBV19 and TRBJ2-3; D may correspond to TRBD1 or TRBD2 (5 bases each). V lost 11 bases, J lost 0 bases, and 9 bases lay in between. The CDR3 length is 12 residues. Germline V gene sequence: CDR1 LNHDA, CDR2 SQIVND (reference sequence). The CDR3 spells CAVGVSTDTQYF. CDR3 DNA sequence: TGTGCCGTGGGGGTTAGCACAGATACGCAGTATTTT.

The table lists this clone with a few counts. The CDR3 protein is CASSSLGFSTDTQYF. DNA of the CDR3: TGTGCCAGCAGTTCTCTGGGTTTTAGCACAGATACGCAGTATTTT. The chain has TRBV6-5 and TRBJ2-3; D gene uncertain. This CDR3 contains 15 residues. V gave up 4 bases and J gave up 0 bases, with 11 bases separating them. In germline, CDR1 is MNHEY, CDR2 SVGAGI.

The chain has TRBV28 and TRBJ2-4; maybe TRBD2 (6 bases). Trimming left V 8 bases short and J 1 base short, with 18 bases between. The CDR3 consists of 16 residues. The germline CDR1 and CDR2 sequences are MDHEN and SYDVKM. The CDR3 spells CASRSLGGLAKNIQYF. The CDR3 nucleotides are TGTGCCAGCCGCTCGCTGGGGGGACTGGCCAAAAACATTCAGTACTTC.